This TCR beta chain is from a study of blood T cells in healthy people across ages. The trim removed 4 bases at V and 8 bases at J, leaving 10 bases unmatched. Germline assignment: CDR1 SGHRS and CDR2 YFSETQ. The CDR3 loop spans 15 amino acids. Through a sample-barcoded 5' primer and a J-beta primer mix, a second PCR was run for roughly 6 to 11 cycles. Every cDNA molecule bore a tag from a template-switch adaptor containing 12 random nucleotides. TCRdb reprocessed the 5' RACE reads via MiXCR and lists one record per CDR3 protein. The table shows roughly 700,000 distinct CDR3 sequences, with roughly 25% occurring only once. Another study also made use of these data, one on T cells of mothers and their children. That publication notes: Both sample barcodes and 2-4 random nucleotides came from the M1S primer of the second PCR. The study obtained over 9 million TCR beta CDR3 reads per mother and a few million per child.

Sequencing was done on a sample of blood. The V and J genes are TRBV5-1 and TRBJ2-1; TRBD2 matches 9 bases. The receptor was derived from a boy younger than 18 in good health. The CDR3 bases are TGCGCCAGCAGCCTTATAGCGGGAGAAGGAGATGAGCAGTTCTTC. Translating it yields CASSLIAGEGDEQFF. The variable domain in full, with the rest retrieved from reference TRBV5-1 and TRBJ2-1, is KAGVTQTPRYLIKTRGQQVTLSCSPISGHRSVSWYQQTPGQGLQFLFEYFSETQRNKGNFPGRFSGRQFSNSRSEMNVSTLELGDSALYLCASSLIAGEGDEQFFGPGTRLTVL.